Listed here is a single T cell receptor beta chain. The CDR3 sequence is 16 residues long. The germline CDR1 and CDR2 sequences are ENHRY and SYGVKD. V shed 2 bases and J 3 bases; nucleotides not matched to a gene: 5. The sample comes from a study of T cells in Graves' hyperthyroidism and ophthalmopathy. There were TCR beta CDR3 regions amplified from RNA transcripts. The primer set for the first-round RT-PCR of the TCR CDR3 was HTBI. TCRdb fed the multiplex PCR reads into MiXCR, producing one record per CDR3 protein. The sample comprises hundreds of thousands of distinct CDR3 sequences, around 20% of which are singletons, and over 15% rests with the top ten.

What was sequenced was blood. The chain joins TRBV10-3 to TRBJ2-2, with 8 bases fitting TRBD2. The sequence was collected from a woman in her forties or fifties with Graves' hyperthyroidism that later progressed to Graves' ophthalmopathy. CDR3 DNA: TGTGCCATCAGTGAGAGAGCGGGGGCAGACACCGGGGAGCTGTTTTTT. The encoded protein is CAISERAGADTGELFF.